This TCR beta chain is from a study of T-cell reconstitution after alpha-beta-depleted transplantation in children (dated by TCRdb to about 2016). About the full investigation: Using TCR repertoire profiling, the study quantitatively followed how T-cell immune reconstitution unfolded in children after TCRalphabeta/CD19-depleted allogeneic hematopoietic cell transplantation.

This clonotype has at least ten counts. Its antigen is unknown. Base qualities are not recorded, but no much larger clone differs from it by a single base. The receptor library was made with PCR. For sequencing, an Illumina HiSeq 2500 was employed. TCR library preparation used molecular barcoding, with unique molecular identifiers applied to normalize quantification of the TCRbeta repertoire. TCRdb redid the processing of the public reads, applying fastp at Q25 and MiXCR, and retained in-frame beta chains. One record per CDR3 amino acid sequence lists the most common genes and DNA. The sample table contains about 610,000 distinct CDR3 sequences; only one count was recorded for about 10% of them. The top ten clones comprise 4% to 5% of the sample. The sample here was PBMCs from the stem cell graft donor, taken from the stem cell graft. The origin of this receptor is a human donor who donated a stem cell graft to a child with acute myeloid leukemia.

The DNA is as follows: TGCAGCGGAGGGGGAGGGCCAGAGACCCAGTACTTC. It translates as CSGGGGPETQYF. The rearrangement combines TRBV29-1 with TRBJ2-5; TRBD2 is a possible D gene, resting on 7 matching bases. The CDR3 starts with the cysteine, ends with the phenylalanine, and has 12 residues. CDR3 DNA is the only sequence kept; it has 36 bases, read in frame from the first base. Trimming takes 7 bases from V and 4 bases from J, and the germline ends sit 13 bases apart. CDR1 and CDR2, per the germline V gene, are SQVTM and ANQGSEA.